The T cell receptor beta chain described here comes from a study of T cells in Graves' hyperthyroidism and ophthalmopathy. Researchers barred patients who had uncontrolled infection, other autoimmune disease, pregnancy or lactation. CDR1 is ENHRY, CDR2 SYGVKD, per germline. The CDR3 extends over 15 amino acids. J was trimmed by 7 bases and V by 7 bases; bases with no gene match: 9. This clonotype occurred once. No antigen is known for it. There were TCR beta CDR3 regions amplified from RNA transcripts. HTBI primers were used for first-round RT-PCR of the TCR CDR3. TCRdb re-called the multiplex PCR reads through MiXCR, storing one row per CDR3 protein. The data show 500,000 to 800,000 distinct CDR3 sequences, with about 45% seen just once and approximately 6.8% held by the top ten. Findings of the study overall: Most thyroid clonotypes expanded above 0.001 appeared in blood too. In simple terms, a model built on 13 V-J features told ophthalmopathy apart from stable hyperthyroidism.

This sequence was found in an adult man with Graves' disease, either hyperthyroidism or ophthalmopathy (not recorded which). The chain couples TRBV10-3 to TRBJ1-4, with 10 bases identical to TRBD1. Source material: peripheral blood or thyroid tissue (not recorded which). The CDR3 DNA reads TGTGCCATCAAGGACCTAGGGACAGGGGCTGAAAAACTGTTTTTT. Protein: CAIKDLGTGAEKLFF.